This record looks at one TCR beta chain sequence and its context. An oligo carrying a UMI was ligated to the cDNA 3' end. An equimolar mix of RC1.1 and RC1.2 primed the beta chain across TRBC1 and TRBC2. TCRdb recomputed calls from the UMI-ligation and nested PCR reads with MiXCR, one row per CDR3 protein. The top ten hold about 10% of the sample, which has just under 50,000 distinct CDR3 sequences, 11% seen once. The data belong to a study of quantifying T cell responses using KT2 cells. Study at large: RNA was reverse transcribed with TCR alpha and beta constant-region primers. The second PCR was a qPCR stopped at a predetermined fluorescence threshold.

CDR1 is MNHEY and CDR2 is SVGAGI in the germline V gene. The CDR3 is made up of 15 amino acids. With V trimmed by 5 bases and J by 4 bases, 10 bases remained unmatched. A range of KT2-to-PBMC ratios was made using fixed PBMC numbers. The rearrangement joins TRBV6-5 to TRBJ1-2; 7 nucleotides match TRBD1. Specimen: PBMCs spiked with cells of the T cell clone KT2. This TCR was sampled from a human donor. The CDR3 nucleotides read TGTGCCAGCAGTATCGACAGGGTTCCCTCCTATGGCTACACCTTC. It codes for CASSIDRVPSYGYTF.